A single T cell receptor (beta chain) is shown here with its context. Only in-frame clones appear in the TCRdb table, and some are missing; sequencing was by immunoSEQ multiplex PCR. The sample consists of 250,000 to 300,000 clones, 89% of them appearing once. Germline CDR1 SGHAT, CDR2 FQNNGV. This CDR3 contains 16 residues. With 3 bases clipped from V and 7 bases from J, the junction kept 7 bases outside the gene matches. These data come from a study of blood T cell repertoires in COVID-19. Overall study context: Acute-phase and convalescent COVID-19 samples originated in the United States, Italy and Spain. The cDNA or gDNA used as material had been derived from T cells, B-cell-depleted T cells, or PBMCs.

This TCR was recovered from a man aged 50-60 years with acute or convalescent COVID-19. The chain is built from TRBV11-2 and TRBJ2-5, with TRBD2 identical over 14 bases. Sequenced: peripheral blood. The CDR3 coding sequence is TGTGCCAGCAGCTTGTGGACTAGCGGGGGGCTCGGGACCCAGTACTTC. It is translated as CASSLWTSGGLGTQYF. Variable domain in full (rest from reference TRBV11-2 and TRBJ2-5): EAGVAQSPRYKIIEKRQSVAFWCNPISGHATLYWYQQILGQGPKLLIQFQNNGVVDDSQLPKDRFSAERLKGVDSTLKIQPAKLEDSAVYLCASSLWTSGGLGTQYFGPGTRLLVL.